The 19 T cell receptor beta chains in this list originate from one sample, sequenced in a study of T cells in narcolepsy. The repertoire was sequenced with immunoSEQ multiplex PCR; TCRdb's copy has only in-frame clones and lacks some. The sample records roughly 10,000 clones, roughly 65% being singletons. Material: CD45RA- memory CD8+ T cells from PBMCs. These receptors were collected from a human donor with narcolepsy.

V and J are TRBV2 and TRBJ2-7; no clear D gene. Looked up from germline, CDR1 is SNHLY and CDR2 is FYNNEI. V was trimmed by 6 bases and J by 2 bases, leaving 5 bases between them. The CDR3 is 11 amino acids. CDR3 DNA: TGTGCCAGCAGCTGGACCTACGAGCAGTACTTC. Its translation: CASSWTYEQYF.

The chain combines TRBV7-6 with TRBJ2-6, with 7 bases fitting TRBD2. Per germline, CDR1 SGHVS and CDR2 FNYEAQ. The CDR3 consists of 18 residues. With V trimmed by 6 bases and J by 1 base, 12 bases remained unmatched. In nucleotides, the CDR3 is TGTGCCAGCAGACTAGGGTCGGGAGGTTGGTCTGGGGCCAACGTCCTGACTTTC. This codes for CASRLGSGGWSGANVLTF.

The V gene is TRBV7-9, the J gene TRBJ2-1, with 15 bases aligning to TRBD2. In germline, CDR1 is SEHNR, CDR2 FQNEAQ (reference sequence). The length of the CDR3 is 19 residues. Unmatched junction bases numbered 9, after V lost 2 bases and J lost 4 bases. The CDR3 bases are TGTGCCAGCAGCTTACCCACCGGACTAGCGGGGGGGCAATACAATGAGCAGTTCTTC. Translating it yields CASSLPTGLAGGQYNEQFF.

The chain couples TRBV7-9 to TRBJ1-3; D is undetermined. This CDR3 comprises 15 residues. Trimming removed 0 bases at V and 3 bases at J, with 9 bases between. CDR1 and CDR2 (germline): SEHNR, FQNEAQ (reference sequence). The CDR3 loop is CASSLAPGVGNTIYF. CDR3 nucleotides: TGTGCCAGCAGCTTAGCCCCCGGGGTTGGAAACACCATATATTTT. The variable domain in full, completed from reference TRBV7-9 and TRBJ1-3, reads DTGVSQNPRHKITKRGQNVTFRCDPISEHNRLYWYRQTLGQGPEFLTYFQNEAQLEKSRLLSDRFSAERPKGSFSTLEIQRTEQGDSAMYLCASSLAPGVGNTIYFGEGSWLTVV.

The chain links TRBV14 to TRBJ2-7; TRBD1 aligns across 8 bases. Germline CDR1 SGHDN, CDR2 FVKESK. The CDR3 is 17 residues long. V lost 4 bases to trimming and J lost 0 bases; unmatched junction nucleotides: 11. This CDR3 is CASSLDGQGLFSYEQYF. As DNA, the CDR3 is TGTGCCAGCAGCCTCGATGGACAGGGTTTATTCTCCTACGAGCAGTACTTC.

The V and J genes are TRBV7-2 and TRBJ1-6; 7 bases are a match to TRBD1. The CDR3 runs to 17 residues. Germline assignment: CDR1 SGHTA and CDR2 FQGNSA. Trimming took 4 bases from V and 5 from J; bases not matched to a gene: 11. The DNA of the CDR3 is TGTGCCAGCAGCTACGAACCGGCAGGGGGGGATAATTCACCCCTCCACTTT. Protein product: CASSYEPAGGDNSPLHF.

The rearrangement uses TRBV7-6 and TRBJ2-2; TRBD1 agrees at 10 bases. The junction had 9 bases not matched to a gene; V was cut back by 5 bases and J by 6 bases. The CDR3 loop spans 16 amino acids. In germline, CDR1 is SGHVS, CDR2 FNYEAQ. CDR3 region: CASSLWGQGRAGELFF. Written as DNA, the CDR3 is TGTGCCAGCAGCCTTTGGGGACAGGGGAGAGCCGGGGAGCTGTTTTTT.

The gene calls are TRBV11-3 and TRBJ2-3; TRBD1 matches 9 bases. The V gene end was trimmed by 3 bases and the J gene end by 6 bases; junction bases not matched to a gene: 4. The V gene's germline CDR1 is SGHNT and CDR2 YENEEA. This CDR3 is built from 14 residues. The CDR3 DNA follows: TGTGCCAGCAGCTTGGACAGGGGTCCTGATACGCAGTATTTT. Translated, it gives CASSLDRGPDTQYF. Full variable domain (rest looked up from reference TRBV11-3 and TRBJ2-3): EAGVVQSPRYKIIEKKQPVAFWCNPISGHNTLYWYLQNLGQGPELLIRYENEEAVDDSQLPKDRFSAERLKGVDSTLKIQPAELGDSAVYLCASSLDRGPDTQYFGPGTRLTVL.

The gene calls are TRBV6-5 and TRBJ2-3; 7 nucleotides match TRBD1. From germline, CDR1 is MNHEY and CDR2 SVGAGI. The CDR3 runs to 15 residues. The trim removed 5 bases at V and 4 bases at J, leaving 9 bases unmatched. The CDR3 DNA reads TGTGCCAGCAGTCAAATACAGGGGACGCCAGATACGCAGTATTTT. Translating gives CASSQIQGTPDTQYF.

The chain links TRBV6-6 to TRBJ2-3, with D unclear. Germline lookup yields CDR1 MNHNY and CDR2 SVGAGI (reference sequence). With 0 bases removed from V and 1 base from J, the gap between germline ends came to 11 bases. This CDR3 spans 16 amino acids. Here the CDR3 reads CASSYSPGGGTDTQYF. CDR3 nucleotides: TGTGCCAGCAGTTACTCCCCGGGTGGTGGCACAGATACGCAGTATTTT.

This clone occurred a few times. V is TRBV6-5 and J is TRBJ2-7; weak D call: TRBD1 (6 bases). V dropped 1 base and J dropped 5 bases, with 12 bases sitting between them. Per germline, CDR1 MNHEY and CDR2 SVGAGI. The CDR3 length is 14 residues. The CDR3 DNA follows: TGTGCCAGCAGTTACTGGACAGACAACAACGAGCAGTACTTC. Its protein product is CASSYWTDNNEQYF.

The chain carries TRBV6-1 and TRBJ2-7, with TRBD1 as a possible D gene (5 bases). The CDR3 is 12 amino acids. Germline V gene lookup returns CDR1 MNHNS and CDR2 SASEGT. Trimming took 6 bases from V and 6 from J, leaving 12 bases between them. The CDR3 loop reads CASRKTGSEQYF. The CDR3 bases are TGTGCCAGCAGAAAAACAGGTAGCGAGCAGTACTTC.

This chain connects TRBV6-6 to TRBJ2-7, with 9 bases identical to TRBD2. The germline gives CDR1 MNHNY, CDR2 SVGAGI (reference sequence). V lost 4 bases to trimming and J lost 5 bases; unmatched junction nucleotides: 9. The CDR3 contains 15 residues. CDR3 sequence (DNA): TGTGCCAGCAGTTCCCTAGCGGGAATCCCTAACGAGCAGTACTTC. Translation: CASSSLAGIPNEQYF.

This clone has a handful of counts. The chain recombines TRBV7-9 with TRBJ2-1; D remains ambiguous. Trimming removed 5 bases from V and 6 bases from J, with 14 bases in between. The CDR3 runs to 14 residues. CDR1 is SEHNR and CDR2 is FQNEAQ in the germline V gene (reference sequence). DNA of the CDR3: TGTGCCAGCAGCCCACGAGCGCAGCGCAATGAGCAGTTCTTC. Its protein product is CASSPRAQRNEQFF.

The J gene is TRBJ1-2, the V gene TRBV5-1; no clear D gene. This CDR3 has 16 residues. The V and J ends lost 0 bases and 8 bases respectively, with 20 bases between them. Germline V lookup: CDR1 SGHRS, CDR2 YFSETQ. The CDR3 DNA follows: TGCGCCAGCAGCTTGGCCTTAAGGACGCAAGAGGGAGGCTACACCTTC. Translation gives CASSLALRTQEGGYTF.

The rearrangement links TRBV5-6 to TRBJ1-4; the D is unclear. The germline CDR1 and CDR2 sequences are SGHDT and YYEEEE. Trimming took 0 bases from V and 12 from J, leaving 12 bases between them. This CDR3 is built from 13 residues. The CDR3: CASSLASIEELFF. DNA of the CDR3: TGTGCCAGCAGCTTGGCCAGTATAGAGGAACTGTTTTTT.

The chain recombines TRBV4-3 with TRBJ1-1, with D unresolved. This CDR3 has 13 amino acids. Germline V gives CDR1 LGHNA, CDR2 YSLEER. Between the trimmed V and J ends, which lost 1 base and 1 base, there was a span of 4 bases. The CDR3 DNA reads as TGCGCCAGCAGCCAAGCTAGGAACACTGAAGCTTTCTTT. It translates to CASSQARNTEAFF.

In its sample, this clone was seen once. Different DNA sequences within this sample yield the same CDR3. V and J are TRBV28 and TRBJ2-1, with D possibly matching TRBD1 (6 bases). The V gene's germline CDR1 is MDHEN and CDR2 SYDVKM. Trimming shortened V by 6 bases and J by 0 bases, and 24 bases separated the two germline ends. The CDR3 sequence is 19 residues long. The CDR3 nucleotides read TGTGCCAGCAGCTTACTGGTACAGGGTATGGGGAGCTCCTACAATGAGCAGTTCTTC. Translating gives CASSLLVQGMGSSYNEQFF.

V is TRBV5-4 and J is TRBJ2-1, with D perhaps TRBD1 (5 bases). V was clipped by 3 bases and J by 0 bases, with 13 bases between them. Germline-derived CDR1 and CDR2 are SGHNT and YYREEE (reference sequence). The CDR3 contains 16 residues. The CDR3 bases are TGTGCCAGCAGCTCCTCAGGGTTAAGCTCCTACAATGAGCAGTTCTTC. This sequence encodes CASSSSGLSSYNEQFF.